This TCR beta chain was found in a study of blood T cell repertoires in COVID-19. Participants came from some 23 US areas, aged roughly 18 to 90 years. Participant-given clinical history determined each cohort assignment. Losses at the gene ends were 0 bases for V and 0 bases for J; bases not matched to a gene: 8. This CDR3 is built from 19 residues. Germline V gives CDR1 KGHSH, CDR2 LQKENI. Produced via immunoSEQ multiplex PCR; TCRdb's table is partial and in-frame only. The sample holds over 350,000 clones; 88% are singletons and the top ten take around 0.97%. The receptor was isolated from a woman aged 25 to 39 with acute COVID-19. The chain recombines TRBV18 with TRBJ1-4; 9 bases align to TRBD1. The sample consisted of PBMCs or T cells enriched from blood (not recorded which). CDR3 nucleotides: TGTGCCAGCTCACCACCGGGACAGGGAATTGGTGCAACTAATGAAAAACTGTTTTTT. Translation: CASSPPGQGIGATNEKLFF.